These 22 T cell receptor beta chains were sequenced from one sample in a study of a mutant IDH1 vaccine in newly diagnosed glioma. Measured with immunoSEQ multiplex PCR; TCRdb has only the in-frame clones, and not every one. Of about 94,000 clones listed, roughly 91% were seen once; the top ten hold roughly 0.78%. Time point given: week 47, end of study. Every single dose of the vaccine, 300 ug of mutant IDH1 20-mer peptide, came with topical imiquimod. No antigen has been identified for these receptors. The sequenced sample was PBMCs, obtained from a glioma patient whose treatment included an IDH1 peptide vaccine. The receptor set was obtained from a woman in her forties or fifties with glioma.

Written as DNA, the CDR3 is TGCGCCAGCAGTTTGGGTGAGCAGTTCTTC. It specifies CASSLGEQFF. This chain connects TRBV10-2 to TRBJ2-1; no firm D call. The V and J ends lost 5 bases and 9 bases respectively, with 5 bases between them. The CDR3 consists of 10 residues. Germline CDR1 is WSHSY and CDR2 is SAAADI.

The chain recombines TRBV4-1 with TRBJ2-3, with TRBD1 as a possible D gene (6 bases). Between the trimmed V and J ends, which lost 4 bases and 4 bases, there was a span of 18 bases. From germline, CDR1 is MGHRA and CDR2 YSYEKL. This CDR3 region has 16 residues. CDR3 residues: CASSRSLGGVPDTQYF. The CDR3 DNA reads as TGCGCCAGCAGCCGATCTCTAGGGGGAGTCCCAGATACGCAGTATTTT.

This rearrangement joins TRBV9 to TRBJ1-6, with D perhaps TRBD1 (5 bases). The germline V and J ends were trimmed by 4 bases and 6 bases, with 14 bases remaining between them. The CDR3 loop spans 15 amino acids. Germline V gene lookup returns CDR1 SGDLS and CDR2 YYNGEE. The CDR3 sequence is CASSTRQSLNSPLHF. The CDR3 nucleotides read TGTGCCAGCAGCACACGACAGTCACTTAATTCACCCCTCCACTTT.

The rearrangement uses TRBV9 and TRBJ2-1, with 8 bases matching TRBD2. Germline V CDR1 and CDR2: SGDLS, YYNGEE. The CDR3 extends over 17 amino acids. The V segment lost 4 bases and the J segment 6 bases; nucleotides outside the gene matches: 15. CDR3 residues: CASSPRIDSGATNEQFF. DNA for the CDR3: TGTGCCAGCAGCCCCCGGATTGATAGCGGGGCCACCAATGAGCAGTTCTTC.

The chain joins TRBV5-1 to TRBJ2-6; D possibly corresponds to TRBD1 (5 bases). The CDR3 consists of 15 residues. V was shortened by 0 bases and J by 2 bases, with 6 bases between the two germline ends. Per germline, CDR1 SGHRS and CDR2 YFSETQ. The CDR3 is CASSLGRAGANVLTF. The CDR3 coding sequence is TGCGCCAGCAGCTTGGGCAGGGCTGGGGCCAACGTCCTGACTTTC.

In nucleotides, the CDR3 is TGCGCCAGCAGCCAAGAACCCCTGTCGACGGTTAATCAGCCCCAGCATTTT. It encodes CASSQEPLSTVNQPQHF. This chain links TRBV4-1 with TRBJ1-5; D is ambiguous. Trimming removed 0 bases at V and 4 bases at J, with 16 bases between. Germline V gene lookup returns CDR1 MGHRA and CDR2 YSYEKL. The CDR3 consists of 17 residues.

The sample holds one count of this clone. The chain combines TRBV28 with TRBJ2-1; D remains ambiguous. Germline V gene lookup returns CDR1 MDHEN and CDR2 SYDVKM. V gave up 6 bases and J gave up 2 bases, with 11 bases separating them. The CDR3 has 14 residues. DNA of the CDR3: TGTGCCAGCAGCCGACCTATGACCTACAATGAGCAGTTCTTC. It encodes CASSRPMTYNEQFF.

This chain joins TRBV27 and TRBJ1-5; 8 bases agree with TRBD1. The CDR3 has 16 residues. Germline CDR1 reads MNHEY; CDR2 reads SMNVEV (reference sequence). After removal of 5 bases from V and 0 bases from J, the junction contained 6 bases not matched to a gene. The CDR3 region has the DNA TGTGCCAGCAGTAGTGCAGGGGGCGGTAGCAATCAGCCCCAGCATTTT. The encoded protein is CASSSAGGGSNQPQHF.

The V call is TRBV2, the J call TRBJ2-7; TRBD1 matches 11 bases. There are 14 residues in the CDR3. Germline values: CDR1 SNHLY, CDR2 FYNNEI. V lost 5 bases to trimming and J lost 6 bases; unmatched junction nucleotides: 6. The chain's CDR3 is CASSRDRGGGEQYF. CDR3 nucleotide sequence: TGTGCCAGCAGTAGGGACAGGGGGGGAGGCGAGCAGTACTTC.

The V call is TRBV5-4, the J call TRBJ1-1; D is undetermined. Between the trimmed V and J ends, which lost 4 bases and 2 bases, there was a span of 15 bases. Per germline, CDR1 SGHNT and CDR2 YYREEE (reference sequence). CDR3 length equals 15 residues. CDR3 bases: TGTGCCAGCAGCCCGAGCGGGCGGTCCAACACTGAAGCTTTCTTT. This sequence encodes CASSPSGRSNTEAFF.

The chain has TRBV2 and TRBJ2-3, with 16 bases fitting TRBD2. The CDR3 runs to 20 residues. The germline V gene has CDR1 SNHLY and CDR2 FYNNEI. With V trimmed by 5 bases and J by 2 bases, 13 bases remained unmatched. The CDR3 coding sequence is TGTGCCAGCAGTCTGTTTCCCCCGGGACTAGCGGGAGGGCCCACAGATACGCAGTATTTT. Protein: CASSLFPPGLAGGPTDTQYF.

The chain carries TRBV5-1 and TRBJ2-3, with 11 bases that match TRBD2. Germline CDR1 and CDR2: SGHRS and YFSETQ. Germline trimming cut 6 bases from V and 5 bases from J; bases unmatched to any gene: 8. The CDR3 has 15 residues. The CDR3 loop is CASTRDLAGGDTQYF. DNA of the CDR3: TGCGCCAGCACCCGCGATCTAGCGGGAGGAGATACGCAGTATTTT.

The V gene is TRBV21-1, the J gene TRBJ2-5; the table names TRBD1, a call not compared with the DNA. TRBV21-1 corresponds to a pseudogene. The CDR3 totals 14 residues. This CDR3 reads CASRRDRGQETQYF. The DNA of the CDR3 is TGTGCCAGCAGGCGGGACAGGGGTCAAGAGACCCAGTACTTC.

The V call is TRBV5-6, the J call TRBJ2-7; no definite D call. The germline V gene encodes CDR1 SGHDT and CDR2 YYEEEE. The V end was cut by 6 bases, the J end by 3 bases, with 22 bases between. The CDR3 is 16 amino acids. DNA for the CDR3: TGTGCCAGCACCAAAGCCCCCCCCCGACTTGACTACGAGCAGTACTTC. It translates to CASTKAPPRLDYEQYF.

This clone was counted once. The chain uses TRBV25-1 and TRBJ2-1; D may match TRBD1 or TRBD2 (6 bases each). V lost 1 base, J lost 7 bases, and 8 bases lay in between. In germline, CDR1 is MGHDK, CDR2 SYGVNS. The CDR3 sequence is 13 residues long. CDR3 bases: TGTGCCAGCAGTGAATGGAGGGGGAATGAGCAGTTCTTC. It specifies CASSEWRGNEQFF.

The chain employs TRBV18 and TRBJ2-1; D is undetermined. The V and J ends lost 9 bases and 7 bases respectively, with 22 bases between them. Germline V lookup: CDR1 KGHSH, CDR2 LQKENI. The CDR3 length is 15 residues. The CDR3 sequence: CASANSLRQDNEQFF. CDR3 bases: TGTGCCAGTGCGAATTCCCTCCGGCAAGATAATGAGCAGTTCTTC.

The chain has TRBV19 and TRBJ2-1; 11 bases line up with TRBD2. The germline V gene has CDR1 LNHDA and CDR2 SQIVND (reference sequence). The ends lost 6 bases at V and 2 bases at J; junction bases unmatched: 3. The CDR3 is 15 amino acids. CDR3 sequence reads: CASSLGLAAYNEQFF. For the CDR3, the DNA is TGTGCCAGTAGCCTGGGACTAGCGGCCTACAATGAGCAGTTCTTC.

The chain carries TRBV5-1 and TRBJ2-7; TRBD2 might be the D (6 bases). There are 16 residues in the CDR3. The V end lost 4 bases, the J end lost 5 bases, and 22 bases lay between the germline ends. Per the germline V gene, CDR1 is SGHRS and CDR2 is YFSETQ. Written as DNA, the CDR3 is TGCGCCAGCAGCCCCCTGGCCCAGCGGGTCCCCCACGAGCAGTACTTC. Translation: CASSPLAQRVPHEQYF.

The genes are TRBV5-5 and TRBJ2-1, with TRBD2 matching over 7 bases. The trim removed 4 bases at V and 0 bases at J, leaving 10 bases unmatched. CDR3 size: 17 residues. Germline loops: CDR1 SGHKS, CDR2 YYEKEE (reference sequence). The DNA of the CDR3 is TGTGCCAGCAGCCTTGGTAGCGGGCCGAGCTCCTACAATGAGCAGTTCTTC. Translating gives CASSLGSGPSSYNEQFF. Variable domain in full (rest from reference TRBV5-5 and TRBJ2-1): DAGVTQSPTHLIKTRGQQVTLRCSPISGHKSVSWYQQVLGQGPQFIFQYYEKEERGRGNFPDRFSARQFPNYSSELNVNALLLGDSALYLCASSLGSGPSSYNEQFFGPGTRLTVL.

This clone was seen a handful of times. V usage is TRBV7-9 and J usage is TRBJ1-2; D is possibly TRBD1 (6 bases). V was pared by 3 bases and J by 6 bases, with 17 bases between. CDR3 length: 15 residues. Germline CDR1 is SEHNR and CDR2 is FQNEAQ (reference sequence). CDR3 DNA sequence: TGTGCCAGCAGCTTTTTTGGGGTACAGGGAGATGGCTACACCTTC. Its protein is CASSFFGVQGDGYTF.

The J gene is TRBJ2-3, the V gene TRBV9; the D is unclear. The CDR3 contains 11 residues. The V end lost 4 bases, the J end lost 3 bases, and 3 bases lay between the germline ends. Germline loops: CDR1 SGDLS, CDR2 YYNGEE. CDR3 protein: CASSSTDTQYF. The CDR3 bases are TGTGCCAGCAGCTCGACAGATACGCAGTATTTT. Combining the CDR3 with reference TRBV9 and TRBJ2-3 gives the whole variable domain DSGVTQTPKHLITATGQRVTLRCSPRSGDLSVYWYQQSLDQGLQFLIQYYNGEERAKGNILERFSAQQFPDLHSELNLSSLELGDSALYFCASSSTDTQYFGPGTRLTVL.

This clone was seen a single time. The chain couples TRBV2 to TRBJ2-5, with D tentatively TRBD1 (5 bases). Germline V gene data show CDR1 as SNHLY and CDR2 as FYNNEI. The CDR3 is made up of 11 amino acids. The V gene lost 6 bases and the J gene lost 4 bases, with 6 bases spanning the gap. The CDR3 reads CASSQGETQYF. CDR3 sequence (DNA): TGTGCCAGCAGCCAGGGAGAGACCCAGTACTTC.